The entry that follows covers one T cell receptor (beta chain) sequence. Its antigen is still unknown. Taking roughly 20-32 mg of unsorted bulk tissue, the authors co-extracted RNA and DNA. With chronic HBV infection, the patients were also treatment-naive. This sample was included in a study of tumor-infiltrating lymphocytes in primary liver carcinoma. Study-level information: Stage T1-T3 N0M0 tumors measured roughly 4.2 to 10 cm at most. General study findings and limits: Lower overlap was observed for tumor-adjacent and tumor-blood pairs relative to tumor region pairs. Tumors reached a significantly greater top-250-clone fraction than blood did (p = 0.039).

Germline-derived CDR1 and CDR2 are SGHNT and YENEEA. The CDR3 runs to 14 residues. The germline V and J ends were trimmed by 6 bases and 4 bases, with 14 bases remaining between them. A primer matching the constant region was used to make TCR beta cDNA from 450 to 500 ng of total RNA. What produced the TCR beta libraries was three nested multiplex PCR rounds using slightly modified ARM-PCR. A C-beta reverse primer and TRBV1-TRBV30 forward primers served in each of the first two PCR rounds, at approximately 10 cycles apiece. MiXCR, applied by TCRdb to the multiplex PCR reads, yields one record per CDR3 protein. Among around 81,000 distinct CDR3 sequences, around 75% were seen once, and the ten largest hold about an eighth.

The chain has TRBV11-3 and TRBJ2-3, with D hard to call. This clonotype originated in a woman in her fifties or sixties with primary liver carcinoma and hepatitis B virus infection. Material: liver tumor tissue from sampling region 4. The subset was: tumor region T4, right-lateral pole. This CDR3 is CASSLRRSSDTQYF. CDR3 sequence (DNA): TGTGCCAGCAGTCTACGGAGAAGCTCAGATACGCAGTATTTT.